This entry features one T cell receptor beta chain sequence. The antigen remains unidentified. TCRdb re-processed the PCR reads through MiXCR. Here the sample spans under 5,500 clones, around 32% being singletons. All patients were untreated before thyroid surgery. Trimming took 3 bases from V and 5 from J, leaving 10 bases between them. CDR3 length equals 13 residues. The germline V gene has CDR1 SGHAT and CDR2 FQNNGV. The sample belongs to a study of metastatic and nonmetastatic thyroid tumors. Study overall: From malignant and benign thyroid patients, repertoires in blood and in tumor or nodule tissue were compared. General observations from the study: According to reports, the diversity of TCR beta was significantly higher in malignant thyroid tumors than in benign nodules, and this held in both blood and tumor samples.

This chain joins TRBV11-2 and TRBJ1-1; D is perhaps TRBD1 (5 bases). This receptor was identified in a female donor with papillary thyroid cancer or a benign thyroid nodule (not recorded which). Some clones in this sample may be carry-over from other donors' samples. The source material was adjacent normal tissue. CDR3 in DNA: TGTGCCAGCAGCTTCAGGGTCGGGACTGAAGCTTTCTTT. It yields the protein CASSFRVGTEAFF. The variable domain in full, with the rest retrieved from reference TRBV11-2 and TRBJ1-1, is EAGVAQSPRYKIIEKRQSVAFWCNPISGHATLYWYQQILGQGPKLLIQFQNNGVVDDSQLPKDRFSAERLKGVDSTLKIQPAKLEDSAVYLCASSFRVGTEAFFGQGTRLTVV.